A single T cell receptor beta chain is shown here with its context. Its recognized antigen is unknown. Per-base quality was not reported, and no clone a single base away is much larger than it. The sample's time point label, decoded: 20-29 weeks after completion of therapy. The patients had received solid-organ transplants and had drug-resistant/recurrent cytomegalovirus. Ten of the trial participants were picked for repertoire analysis depending on whether post-therapy peripheral blood mononuclear cells were available. Viable CD3+CD8+CD4- lymphocytes were isolated from PBMCs by sorting on a BD FACSAria III. Genomic DNA was extracted from sorted cells with the Qiagen DNeasy Kit. The record originates from a study of T cell therapy after organ transplantation (dated by TCRdb to 2018 to 2020). Background on the whole study: Therapy products were autologous CMV-specific T cells expanded in vitro for approximately 15 days with a peptide pool of 30 HLA class I and II CMV epitopes. A follow-up TRBV repertoire analysis was performed on an open-label phase I trial of autologous CMV-specific adoptive T cell therapy in solid-organ transplant recipients. A median of 1.92 x 10^8 CMV-specific T cells was administered to patients across 2 to 6 intravenous infusions. Only about 80% of the 10 patients had long-term post-therapy samples available. Up to 6 T cell doses were administered to patients every 2 weeks, and patients were monitored for roughly 28 weeks after therapy was completed. Long-term post-therapy blood samples were obtained 20 to 29 weeks after therapy was completed. Of the approximately 10 patients, eight were classified as clinical responders and two were classified as nonresponders. What the authors observed across the whole study: The small cohort prevented assessing confounders such as concurrent antirejection and antiviral medications. Reduced sample coverage from poor CD8+ T cell yield may be reflected in the few expansions detected in nonresponders. Before therapy, nonresponders had marked clonal expansions, and their repertoires changed minimally after therapy. Fold change in CD8 clonality after therapy was inversely correlated with pretherapy clonality, suggesting that less biased repertoires were more receptive to remodeling. Reconstitution after therapy appeared to involve both transferred clonotypes and endogenous clonotypes that were not detected in the therapy products.

The CDR3 starts with the cysteine, ends with the phenylalanine, and has 16 residues. Of all the DNA, just the CDR3 is kept, 48 bases in frame from base 1. Unmatched junction bases come to 9, with V trimmed by 4 bases and J by 6 bases. CDR1 and CDR2 are read off the germline V gene as MNHEY and SVGAGI. The immunoSEQ two-step, bias-controlled multiplex PCR assay was used to amplify TRB CDR3 regions from genomic DNA. CDR3 libraries were sequenced on an Illumina NextSeq 500. Per the original workflow: The immunoSEQ Analyzer platform was used for initial alignment and bioinformatics, including bias normalization against synthetic CDR3 analogs. Annotation of V, D and J genes was based on the definitions in the IMGT database. Further TRBV analyses used VDJtools version 1.1.10 and the R package tcR version 2.2.1.11 with default settings. GLIPH analysis was done using default settings in version 1.0. Significant clonotype frequency changes were tested by 2-sided binomial test with Benjamini-Hochberg correction (alpha = 0.01) in CDR3 sequences with at least 5 reads. Here the immuneACCESS table is served through TCRdb, limited to in-frame sequences with V and J called. Missing clones are a known gap in these copies; in checked studies unresolved V genes cover under half, and the rest lacks a known reason. V and J calls plus clone size are reproduced from that table; the DNA served to infer D and trimming. For this sample the table gives 20,000 or so clones, of which 84% were detected only once. The biggest ten clones account for 35% to 40% of the sample.

This sequence uses TRBV6-5 and TRBJ2-2, with 9 central nucleotides matching TRBD2. The starting material was CD8+ T cells from blood, obtained after autologous CMV-specific T cell therapy. The receptor was derived from a human patient who had received a solid organ transplant and had CMV disease. Following a transplant, some T cells may be graft donor cells, not patient cells. The DNA sequence is TGTGCCAGCAGTTTCCTAGCGGGGAGAAAATCCGGGGAGCTGTTTTTT. Its protein product is CASSFLAGRKSGELFF.